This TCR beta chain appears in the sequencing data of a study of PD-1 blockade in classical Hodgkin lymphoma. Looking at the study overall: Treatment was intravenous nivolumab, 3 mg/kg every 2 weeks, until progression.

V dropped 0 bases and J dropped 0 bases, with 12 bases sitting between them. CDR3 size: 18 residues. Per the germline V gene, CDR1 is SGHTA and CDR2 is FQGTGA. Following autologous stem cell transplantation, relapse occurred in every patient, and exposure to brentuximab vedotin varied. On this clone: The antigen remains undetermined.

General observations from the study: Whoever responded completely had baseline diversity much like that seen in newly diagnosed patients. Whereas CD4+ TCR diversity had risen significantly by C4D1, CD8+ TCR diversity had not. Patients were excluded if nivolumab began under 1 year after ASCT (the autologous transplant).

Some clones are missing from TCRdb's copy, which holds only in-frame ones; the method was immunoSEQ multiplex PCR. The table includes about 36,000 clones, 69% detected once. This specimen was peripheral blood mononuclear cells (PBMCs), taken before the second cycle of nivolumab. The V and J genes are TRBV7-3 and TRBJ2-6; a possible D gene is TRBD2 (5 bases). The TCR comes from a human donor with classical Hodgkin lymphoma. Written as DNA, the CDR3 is TGTGCCAGCAGCTTAACGGGAACGGGATTCTCTGGGGCCAACGTCCTGACTTTC. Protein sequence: CASSLTGTGFSGANVLTF.